Below are 7 T cell receptor beta chains sequenced from a single sample in a study of CD8 T cells in ankylosing spondylitis. Each CDR3 protein is one row after TCRdb ran MiXCR on the 5' RACE reads. The profile shows around 340,000 distinct CDR3 sequences, 20% to 25% of them singletons. The sample was blood, either unsorted or a sorted T cell fraction (not recorded which). These receptors all stem from a male donor with ankylosing spondylitis or in good health (not recorded which).

V gene TRBV5-1 combines with J gene TRBJ2-2, with 7 bases identical to TRBD1. Germline V gives CDR1 SGHRS, CDR2 YFSETQ. Trimming at V came to 2 bases and at J to 0 bases, leaving 10 bases not matched to a gene. This CDR3 has 18 amino acids. This CDR3 reads CASSFLPPGQSNTGELFF. The CDR3 nucleotides read TGCGCCAGCAGCTTTCTACCCCCGGGACAGTCGAACACCGGGGAGCTGTTTTTT.

The table lists this clonotype with a few counts. The genes are TRBV7-9 and TRBJ2-7; 7 nucleotides line up with TRBD1. The germline V gene has CDR1 SEHNR and CDR2 FQNEAQ (reference sequence). The CDR3 is 14 amino acids. The ends lost 6 bases at V and 5 bases at J; junction bases unmatched: 10. The CDR3 nucleotides read TGTGCCAGCAGTCCAACCTCTCAGGGGGACGAGCAGTACTTC. Translation: CASSPTSQGDEQYF.

This clonotype was observed a handful of times. V usage is TRBV12-3 or TRBV12-4 and J usage is TRBJ2-5, with D possibly being TRBD1 (6 bases). The CDR3 sequence is 14 residues long. V shed 2 bases and J shed 5 bases, with 12 bases lying between them. The CDR3 nucleotides read TGTGCCAGCAGTTTAACAGGGATCCAGGAGACCCAGTACTTC. This gives the protein CASSLTGIQETQYF.

This clonotype was detected only a few times. The J gene is TRBJ2-3, the V gene TRBV19, with 8 bases identical to TRBD2. The CDR3 loop spans 14 amino acids. V trimming: 5 bases; J trimming: 8 bases; junction bases outside the gene matches: 9. Germline V CDR1 and CDR2: LNHDA, SQIVND (reference sequence). CDR3 loop: CASSLTSAGGTQYF. Here the CDR3 DNA reads TGTGCCAGTAGTCTGACTAGCGCCGGAGGTACGCAGTATTTT.

This clonotype was observed once. The J gene is TRBJ2-1, the V gene TRBV20-1; 11 bases are shared with TRBD2. CDR3 length: 11 amino acids. V lost 6 bases to trimming and J lost 11 bases; unmatched junction nucleotides: 3. The germline CDR1 and CDR2 sequences are DFQATT and SNEGSKA (reference sequence). The DNA for the CDR3 is TGCAGTGCAAGACTAGCGGGGAAGCAGTTCTTC. It translates to CSARLAGKQFF.

This chain connects TRBV12-3 or TRBV12-4 to TRBJ2-1; maybe TRBD1 (5 bases). CDR3 length equals 15 residues. The V and J ends lost 6 bases and 0 bases respectively, with 12 bases between them. The CDR3 bases are TGTGCCAGCAGCCCAGGGTTTGGCTCCTACAATGAGCAGTTCTTC. Translation gives CASSPGFGSYNEQFF.

The chain links TRBV9 to TRBJ2-5, with TRBD1 identical over 8 bases. There are 15 residues in the CDR3. Germline V gene lookup returns CDR1 SGDLS and CDR2 YYNGEE. V was pared by 3 bases and J by 0 bases, with 4 bases of the junction left unmatched. The CDR3 protein is CASSARDRYQETQYF. The CDR3 DNA is TGTGCCAGCAGCGCACGGGACAGGTACCAAGAGACCCAGTACTTC.